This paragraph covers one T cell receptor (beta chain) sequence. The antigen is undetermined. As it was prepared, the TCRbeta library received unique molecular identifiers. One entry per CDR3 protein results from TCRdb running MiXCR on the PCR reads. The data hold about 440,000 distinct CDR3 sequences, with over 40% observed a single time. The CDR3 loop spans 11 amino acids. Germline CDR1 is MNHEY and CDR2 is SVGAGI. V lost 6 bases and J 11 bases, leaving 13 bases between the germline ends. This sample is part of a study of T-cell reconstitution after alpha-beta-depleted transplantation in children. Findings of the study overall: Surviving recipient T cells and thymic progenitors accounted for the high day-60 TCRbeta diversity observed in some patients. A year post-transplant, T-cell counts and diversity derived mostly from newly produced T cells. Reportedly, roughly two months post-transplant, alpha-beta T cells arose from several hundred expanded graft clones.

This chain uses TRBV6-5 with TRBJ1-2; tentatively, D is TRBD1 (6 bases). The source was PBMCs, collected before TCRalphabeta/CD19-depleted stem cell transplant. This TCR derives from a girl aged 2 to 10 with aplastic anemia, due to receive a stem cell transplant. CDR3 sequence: CASRDSMGYTF. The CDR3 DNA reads TGTGCCAGCAGGGACAGCATGGGTTACACCTTC.